The 14 T cell receptor beta chains listed next were all sequenced from one sample in a study of T cells in Graves' hyperthyroidism and ophthalmopathy. The TCR beta CDR3 regions underwent amplification using RNA transcripts as the source. The TCR CDR3 first-round RT-PCR relied on the HTBI primer set. Each CDR3 protein is one row after TCRdb ran MiXCR on the multiplex PCR reads. This sample yields 200,000 to 250,000 distinct CDR3 sequences, of which roughly 17% are seen a single time; more than 25% belongs to the top ten. What was sequenced was blood. These receptors were obtained from a woman between 18 and 29 years old with Graves' ophthalmopathy.

This clonotype has at least ten counts. In DNA, the CDR3 is TGTGCCAGCTCGGGACTCGCAGACGAGCAGTACTTC. Translated: CASSGLADEQYF. The V and J genes are TRBV19 and TRBJ2-7, with D perhaps TRBD2 (6 bases). CDR1 and CDR2 from the germline V gene are LNHDA and SQIVND (reference sequence). CDR3 length: 12 amino acids. Deletions cut 9 bases from V and 5 bases from J, with 14 bases between.

The table lists this clonotype with many counts. This chain links TRBV9 with TRBJ2-5; TRBD2 agrees at 7 bases. The V and J ends lost 0 bases and 2 bases, in that order; junction bases with no gene match: 7. The CDR3 spans 16 residues. The germline V gene encodes CDR1 SGDLS and CDR2 YYNGEE. CDR3 sequence (DNA): TGTGCCAGCAGCGTAGCTCCAGCGGGGTTGCAAGAGACCCAGTACTTC. As protein: CASSVAPAGLQETQYF. The full variable domain, in which reference TRBV9 and TRBJ2-5 provide the parts outside the CDR3, is DSGVTQTPKHLITATGQRVTLRCSPRSGDLSVYWYQQSLDQGLQFLIQYYNGEERAKGNILERFSAQQFPDLHSELNLSSLELGDSALYFCASSVAPAGLQETQYFGPGTRLLVL.

This clonotype has ten or more counts. The rearrangement links TRBV20-1 to TRBJ2-5; 11 positions match TRBD2. The CDR3 totals 15 residues. V dropped 5 bases and J dropped 5; count of bases not matched to a gene: 10. CDR1 and CDR2 from the germline V gene are DFQATT and SNEGSKA (reference sequence). Here the CDR3 DNA reads TGCAGTGCTGTAAAGACTAGCGGGACTCCGGAGACCCAGTACTTC. Translated: CSAVKTSGTPETQYF.

Ten or more counts support this clonotype. This chain uses TRBV28 with TRBJ2-1, with D maybe TRBD2 (6 bases). Germline CDR1 and CDR2: MDHEN and SYDVKM. Trimming took off 5 bases at V and 7 bases at J, with 18 bases between the two ends. The CDR3 is 15 residues long. CDR3: CASSSAEGLFNEQFF. For the CDR3, the DNA is TGTGCCAGCAGTAGCGCTGAGGGACTTTTTAATGAGCAGTTCTTC.

This clonotype was detected ten times or more. The rearrangement uses TRBV10-3 and TRBJ2-1; D is perhaps TRBD1 (6 bases). Germline V gene data show CDR1 as ENHRY and CDR2 as SYGVKD. Trimming pared 4 bases from V and 5 bases from J, leaving 12 bases between. The CDR3 runs 14 residues. CDR3 sequence (DNA): TGTGCCATCAGTGGCAGGGGTGGCCACAATGAGCAGTTCTTC. It encodes CAISGRGGHNEQFF.

In its sample, this clonotype was seen many times. The V call is TRBV28, the J call TRBJ1-5, with no clear D. CDR3 length: 16 amino acids. The germline V gene has CDR1 MDHEN and CDR2 SYDVKM. The V end lost 3 bases, the J end lost 3 bases, and 15 bases lay between the germline ends. The DNA for the CDR3 is TGTGCCAGCAGTTTTCGTCACGGGGTCCACAATCAGCCCCAGCATTTT. Translation gives CASSFRHGVHNQPQHF.

The sample holds many counts of this clonotype. V usage is TRBV28 and J usage is TRBJ1-1; tentative D call: TRBD1 (6 bases). V was cut by 5 bases and J by 1 base, with 26 bases left in between. CDR3 length equals 19 residues. The V gene's germline CDR1 is MDHEN and CDR2 SYDVKM. The CDR3 coding sequence is TGTGCCAGCAGTCCCCACGGGACACCAATCGCGGGGGAGAACACTGAAGCTTTCTTT. This sequence encodes CASSPHGTPIAGENTEAFF.

The V call is TRBV5-4, the J call TRBJ2-7, with 10 bases identical to TRBD2. The CDR3 is 16 residues long. Germline V gene lookup returns CDR1 SGHNT and CDR2 YYREEE (reference sequence). V shed 1 base, J shed 3 bases, and the junction held 7 bases outside the gene matches. DNA for the CDR3: TGTGCCAGCAGCTTGTTAGCGGGGGGCAGGTTCTACGAGCAGTACTTC. Its protein product is CASSLLAGGRFYEQYF. Full variable domain (outside the CDR3, taken from reference TRBV5-4 and TRBJ2-7): ETGVTQSPTHLIKTRGQQVTLRCSSQSGHNTVSWYQQALGQGPQFIFQYYREEENGRGNFPPRFSGLQFPNYSSELNVNALELDDSALYLCASSLLAGGRFYEQYFGPGTRLTVT.

A note on this clonotype: Being one base from a much bigger clone, this may be a read error. The chain links TRBV3-1 to TRBJ2-5; D possibly matches TRBD1 or TRBD2 (7 bases each). Germline V gives CDR1 LGHDT, CDR2 YNNKEL (reference sequence). The CDR3 totals 15 residues. The CDR3 region is CASSQGAAGGETQHF. The DNA of the CDR3 is TGTGCCAGCAGCCAAGGTGCGGCAGGGGGGGAGACCCAGCACTTC.

This clonotype was seen ten or more times. The chain uses TRBV11-2 and TRBJ2-7; 7 nucleotides line up with TRBD1. The CDR3 covers 15 residues. Germline assignment: CDR1 SGHAT and CDR2 FQNNGV. Trimming cost V 5 bases and J 3 bases; bases outside gene matches: 10. CDR3 coding DNA: TGTGCCAGCAGCCCCTATTCGGGGACAGTCTACGAGCAGTACTTC. Its translation: CASSPYSGTVYEQYF.

This clonotype was seen at least ten times. V is TRBV9 and J is TRBJ2-7; 10 bases are a match to TRBD2. The V and J ends lost 3 bases and 6 bases, in that order; junction bases with no gene match: 12. The CDR3 runs to 16 residues. Looked up from germline, CDR1 is SGDLS and CDR2 is YYNGEE. CDR3 region: CASSARGAGGFAEQYF. CDR3 DNA sequence: TGTGCCAGCAGCGCCCGGGGAGCGGGGGGGTTCGCCGAGCAGTACTTC. Full variable domain (missing parts from reference TRBV9 and TRBJ2-7): DSGVTQTPKHLITATGQRVTLRCSPRSGDLSVYWYQQSLDQGLQFLIQYYNGEERAKGNILERFSAQQFPDLHSELNLSSLELGDSALYFCASSARGAGGFAEQYFGPGTRLTVT.

This clonotype came up once. The rearrangement links TRBV24-1 to TRBJ2-7; 16 bases are shared with TRBD2. Trimming removed 8 bases from V and 5 bases from J; junction bases left unmatched: 5. Germline values: CDR1 KGHDR, CDR2 SFDVKD. This CDR3 has 15 amino acids. This CDR3 is CATNTGTSGGDEQYF. CDR3 nucleotide sequence: TGTGCCACCAATACCGGGACTAGCGGGGGGGACGAGCAGTACTTC.

This clonotype has a count of ten or more. The V call is TRBV7-9, the J call TRBJ1-1; possibly TRBD1 for D (5 bases). The germline gives CDR1 SEHNR, CDR2 FQNEAQ (reference sequence). V was pared by 6 bases and J by 1 base, with 12 bases between. CDR3 size: 14 residues. The CDR3 here is CASRSTGSNTEAFF. The CDR3 DNA follows: TGTGCCAGCAGGTCAACAGGTTCGAACACTGAAGCTTTCTTT.

This clonotype was seen repeatedly, ten times or more. The chain is built from TRBV7-2 and TRBJ2-3; 8 bases line up with TRBD2. The V gene end was trimmed by 2 bases and the J gene end by 0 bases; junction bases not matched to a gene: 4. CDR1 is SGHTA, CDR2 FQGNSA, per germline. The CDR3 totals 16 residues. The CDR3 region is CASSLTAGGSTDTQYF. CDR3 in DNA: TGTGCCAGCAGCTTAACGGCGGGAGGTAGCACAGATACGCAGTATTTT.